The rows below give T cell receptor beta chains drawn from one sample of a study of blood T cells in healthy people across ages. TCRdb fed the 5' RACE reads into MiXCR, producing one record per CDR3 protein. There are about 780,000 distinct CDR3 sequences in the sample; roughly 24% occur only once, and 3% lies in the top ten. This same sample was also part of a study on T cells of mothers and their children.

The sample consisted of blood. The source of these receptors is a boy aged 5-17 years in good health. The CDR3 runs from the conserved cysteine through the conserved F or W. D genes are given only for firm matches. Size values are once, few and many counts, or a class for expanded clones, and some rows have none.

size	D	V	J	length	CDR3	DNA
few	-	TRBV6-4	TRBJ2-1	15	CASSRGAGAQNEQFF	TGTGCCAGCAGTAGAGGGGCAGGGGCTCAGAATGAGCAGTTCTTC
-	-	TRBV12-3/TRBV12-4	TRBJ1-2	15	CASSQNRYGNYGYTF	TGTGCCAGCAGTCAAAATCGGTACGGCAACTATGGCTACACCTTC
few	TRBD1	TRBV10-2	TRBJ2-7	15	CASRDRGKSSYEQYF	TGCGCCAGCAGGGACAGGGGGAAGAGCTCCTACGAGCAGTACTTC
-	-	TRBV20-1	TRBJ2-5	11	CSKGSQETQYF	TGCAGTAAGGGGTCACAAGAGACCCAGTACTTC
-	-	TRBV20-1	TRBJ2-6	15	CSALGPHSGANVLTF	TGCAGTGCTCTGGGACCCCACTCTGGGGCCAACGTCCTGACTTTC
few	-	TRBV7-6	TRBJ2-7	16	CASSSPAGLISYEQYF	TGTGCCAGCAGCTCGCCCGCGGGACTGATCTCCTACGAGCAGTACTTC
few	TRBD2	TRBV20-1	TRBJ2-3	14	CSARGGLATDTQYF	TGCAGTGCTAGAGGGGGACTAGCGACAGATACGCAGTATTTT
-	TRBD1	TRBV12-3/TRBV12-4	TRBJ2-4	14	CASRVGQGMDIQYF	TGTGCCAGCAGGGTCGGACAGGGAATGGACATTCAGTACTTC
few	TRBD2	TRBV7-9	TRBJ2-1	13	CASSSGGEGEQFF	TGTGCCAGCAGCTCCGGGGGGGAGGGTGAGCAGTTCTTC
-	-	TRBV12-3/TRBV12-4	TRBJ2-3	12	CASSLNPDAQYF	TGTGCCAGCAGTCTGAATCCAGATGCGCAGTATTTT
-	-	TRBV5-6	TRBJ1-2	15	CASSLVGGRTRGYTF	TGTGCCAGCAGCTTGGTGGGGGGACGTACGAGGGGCTACACCTTC
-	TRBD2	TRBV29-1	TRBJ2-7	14	CSVGAGDLSYEQYF	TGCAGCGTTGGGGCGGGGGACCTCTCCTACGAGCAGTACTTC
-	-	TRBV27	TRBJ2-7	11	CASGRGDEQYF	TGTGCCAGCGGCCGAGGGGACGAGCAGTACTTC
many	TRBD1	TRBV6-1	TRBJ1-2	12	CASSGTGYGYTF	TGTGCCAGCAGTGGGACAGGCTATGGCTACACCTTC
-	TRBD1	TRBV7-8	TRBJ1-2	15	CASSDRDRGFYGYTF	TGTGCCAGCAGCGATCGGGACAGGGGGTTCTATGGCTACACCTTC
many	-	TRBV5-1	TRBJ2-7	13	CASSFTGIYEQYF	TGCGCCAGCAGCTTCACAGGGATCTACGAGCAGTACTTC
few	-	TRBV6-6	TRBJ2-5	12	CATRGGGGAQYF	TGTGCCACCCGAGGTGGCGGCGGGGCCCAGTACTTC
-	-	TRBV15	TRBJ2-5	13	CATSRVTAREQYF	TGTGCCACCAGCAGAGTGACCGCGCGAGAGCAGTACTTC
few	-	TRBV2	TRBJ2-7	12	CASSAQAYEQYF	TGTGCCAGCAGCGCACAAGCCTACGAGCAGTACTTC
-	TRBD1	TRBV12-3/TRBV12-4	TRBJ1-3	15	CASSSRDRSGNTIYF	TGTGCCAGCAGTTCCCGGGACAGGTCAGGAAACACCATATATTTT
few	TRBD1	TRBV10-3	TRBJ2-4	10	CAIIGTGINF	TGTGCCATCATCGGGACAGGCATTAACTTC
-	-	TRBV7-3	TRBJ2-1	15	CASSFDRTSYNEQFF	TGTGCCAGCAGCTTTGACCGGACTTCCTACAATGAGCAGTTCTTC
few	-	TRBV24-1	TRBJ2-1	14	CATSGGGDYNEQFF	TGTGCCACCAGTGGAGGGGGAGATTACAATGAGCAGTTCTTC
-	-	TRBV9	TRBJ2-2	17	CASSPSRGAAETGELFF	TGTGCCAGCTCGCCTTCCAGGGGGGCGGCGGAAACCGGGGAGCTGTTTTTT
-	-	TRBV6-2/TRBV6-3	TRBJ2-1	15	CASRRSLEPNNEQFF	TGTGCCAGCAGGAGGAGCCTAGAACCCAACAATGAGCAGTTCTTC
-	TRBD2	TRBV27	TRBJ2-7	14	CASNSLAGGLEQYF	TGTGCCAGCAACTCCCTAGCGGGGGGGCTCGAGCAGTACTTC
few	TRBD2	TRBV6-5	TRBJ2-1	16	CASSYSGLAGAGEQFF	TGTGCCAGCAGTTACTCGGGACTAGCGGGGGCAGGTGAGCAGTTCTTC
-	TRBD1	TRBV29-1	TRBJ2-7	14	CSVRGQALSYEQYF	TGCAGCGTGAGAGGACAGGCGCTATCCTACGAGCAGTACTTC
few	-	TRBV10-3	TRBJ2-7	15	CAITPQYGGSYEQYF	TGTGCCATCACCCCGCAGTACGGGGGTAGCTATGAGCAGTACTTC
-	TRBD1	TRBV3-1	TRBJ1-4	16	CASSQEPGTANEKLFF	TGTGCCAGCAGCCAAGAACCCGGGACAGCTAATGAAAAACTGTTTTTT
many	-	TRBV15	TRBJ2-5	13	CATSRDLRETQYF	TGTGCCACCAGCAGAGATCTGAGGGAGACCCAGTACTTC
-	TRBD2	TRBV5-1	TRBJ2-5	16	CASSFGLAGGPETQYF	TGCGCCAGCAGCTTTGGACTAGCGGGGGGGCCGGAGACCCAGTACTTC
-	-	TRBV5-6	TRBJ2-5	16	CASSLASGRGGETQYF	TGTGCCAGCAGCTTGGCCAGCGGACGCGGTGGAGAGACCCAGTACTTC
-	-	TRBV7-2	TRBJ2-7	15	CASSLGPAQSHEQYF	TGTGCCAGCAGCTTAGGACCGGCCCAGAGCCACGAGCAGTACTTC
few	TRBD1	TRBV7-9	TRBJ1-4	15	CASNWGQGTNEKLFF	TGTGCCAGCAACTGGGGACAGGGAACTAATGAAAAACTGTTTTTT
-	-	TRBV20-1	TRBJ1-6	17	CSARDTKKGTENSPLHF	TGCAGTGCTAGAGATACAAAGAAAGGAACGGAAAATTCACCCCTCCACTTT
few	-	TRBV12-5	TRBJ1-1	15	CASGLVLRGGTEAFF	TGTGCTAGTGGTTTGGTACTGAGGGGCGGCACTGAAGCTTTCTTT
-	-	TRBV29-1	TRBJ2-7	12	CSAMDGGGEQYF	TGCAGCGCCATGGACGGGGGTGGCGAGCAGTACTTC
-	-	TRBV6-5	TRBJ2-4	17	CASSYSPGRDRQNIQYF	TGTGCTAGCAGTTACTCCCCAGGTCGCGACAGACAAAACATTCAGTACTTC
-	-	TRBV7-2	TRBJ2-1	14	CASSLAGLTNEQFF	TGTGCCAGCAGCTTAGCTGGACTTACCAATGAGCAGTTCTTC
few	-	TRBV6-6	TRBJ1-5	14	CASKSAGGNQPQHF	TGTGCCAGCAAGTCTGCGGGGGGCAATCAGCCCCAGCATTTT
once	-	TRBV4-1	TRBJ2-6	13	CASSYPASNVLTF	TGCGCCAGCAGCTACCCGGCTTCCAACGTCCTGACTTTC
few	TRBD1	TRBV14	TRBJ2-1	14	CASSRGTGRDEQFF	TGTGCCAGCAGTCGTGGGACAGGGCGGGATGAGCAGTTCTTC
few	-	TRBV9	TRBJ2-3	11	CASEGGDTQYF	TGTGCCAGCGAAGGTGGTGATACGCAGTATTTT
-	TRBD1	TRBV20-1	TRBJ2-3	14	CSAPGQGSSDTQYF	TGCAGTGCCCCGGGACAGGGGTCCTCAGATACGCAGTATTTT
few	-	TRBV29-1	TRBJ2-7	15	CSVEDAGQRPYEQYF	TGCAGCGTTGAAGACGCCGGACAGAGGCCCTACGAGCAGTACTTC